The source of this T cell receptor beta chain is a study of T cell responses to AZD1222 COVID-19 vaccine. Study-level information: Some second doses came at about 4 weeks and others at about 12 weeks; these were pooled.

Clones were sequenced by immunoSEQ multiplex PCR, and TCRdb holds only the in-frame ones, with some missing. The sample yields 130,000 or so clones, approximately 86% seen once. Study results and limitations: Donors skewed white British and female; clonal diversity was possibly underestimated. Nearly half of spike-specific TCRs reportedly target unmutated variant regions.

V dropped 4 bases and J dropped 3 bases, with 13 bases sitting between them. The CDR3 is made up of 14 amino acids. Note on this clone: What it recognizes is unknown.

Sample: peripheral blood, taken on day 0 of AZD1222 vaccination. The V and J genes are TRBV5-3 and TRBJ1-1; a weak D match, TRBD1 (6 bases). TRBV5-3 falls under the ORF class, with uncertain function. The sequence was obtained from an adult in good health. CDR3 bases: TGTGCCAGAAGCCTGCCGGACAGTCACACTGAAGCTTTCTTT. Protein: CARSLPDSHTEAFF.